The 27 T cell receptor beta chains reported below all come from one sample, sequenced in a study of T cells in Graves' hyperthyroidism and ophthalmopathy. Researchers amplified the TCR beta CDR3 regions from RNA transcripts. A first-round RT-PCR of the TCR CDR3 used the HTBI primer set. TCRdb itself ran the multiplex PCR reads through MiXCR, one entry per CDR3 protein. This sample has 400,000 to 550,000 distinct CDR3 sequences, with around a quarter found just once. The sample was blood. These receptors all stem from a woman aged 30 to 39 with Graves' ophthalmopathy.

This clonotype was counted ten times or more. This chain connects TRBV6-1 to TRBJ1-6; D is unresolved. Deletions cut 3 bases from V and 9 bases from J, with 15 bases between. CDR3 length: 15 amino acids. Germline V gene sequence: CDR1 MNHNS, CDR2 SASEGT. This CDR3 reads CASSESRGGSSPLHF. CDR3 nucleotide sequence: TGTGCCAGCAGTGAGTCGCGGGGAGGGAGTTCACCCCTCCACTTT.

This clonotype has at least ten counts. The chain has TRBV10-3 and TRBJ1-1, with no clear D. The CDR3 is 15 residues long. Trimming took 0 bases from V and 4 from J, leaving 12 bases between them. In germline, CDR1 is ENHRY, CDR2 SYGVKD. CDR3 nucleotides: TGTGCCATCAGTGAGTCGATTCAGATTTTCACTGAAGCTTTCTTT. It yields the protein CAISESIQIFTEAFF.

At least ten counts were recorded for this clonotype. This chain links TRBV6-5 with TRBJ1-3; D might be TRBD1 (6 bases). Germline V gene sequence: CDR1 MNHEY, CDR2 SVGAGI. The CDR3 spans 17 residues. V was shortened by 2 bases and J by 0 bases, with 14 bases between the two germline ends. CDR3 in amino acids: CASSYRIQGSSGNTIYF. In DNA, the CDR3 is TGTGCCAGCAGTTACAGGATCCAGGGGTCCTCTGGAAACACCATATATTTT.

This clonotype was seen many times. The chain combines TRBV18 with TRBJ1-1, with D perhaps TRBD1 (6 bases). There are 16 residues in the CDR3. Trimming took 5 bases from V and 1 from J, leaving 17 bases between them. Germline CDR1 and CDR2: KGHSH and LQKENI. This CDR3 is CASSAHYREANTEAFF. The CDR3 DNA reads as TGTGCCAGCTCAGCGCACTACAGGGAGGCGAACACTGAAGCTTTCTTT.

The table lists this clonotype with many counts. The V and J genes are TRBV30 and TRBJ2-5; no definite D call. The CDR3 has 12 amino acids. With 0 bases removed from V and 2 bases from J, the gap between germline ends came to 4 bases. CDR1 and CDR2 from the germline V gene are GTSNPN and SVGIG (reference sequence). The CDR3 loop reads CAWSVTQETQYF. The CDR3 DNA follows: TGTGCCTGGAGTGTGACGCAAGAGACCCAGTACTTC.

This clonotype appeared many times. The chain carries TRBV2 and TRBJ1-1; TRBD1 might be the D (5 bases). This CDR3 spans 15 amino acids. Per germline, CDR1 SNHLY and CDR2 FYNNEI. V lost 1 base to trimming and J lost 3 bases, with 12 bases between them. CDR3: CASSEEWGRDTEAFF. CDR3 nucleotides: TGTGCCAGCAGTGAAGAATGGGGCCGGGACACTGAAGCTTTCTTT.

This chain links TRBV10-3 with TRBJ2-5; 9 bases are shared with TRBD1. V was clipped by 4 bases and J by 0 bases; unmatched bases: 6. Germline V CDR1 and CDR2: ENHRY, SYGVKD. CDR3 length: 16 amino acids. The CDR3 is CAISARTGVYQETQYF. CDR3 in DNA: TGTGCCATCAGTGCGAGGACAGGGGTTTACCAAGAGACCCAGTACTTC.

On this clonotype itself: A much larger clone lies a single base off, so this may be a read error. The V call is TRBV11-2, the J call TRBJ2-5; 7 bases line up with TRBD1. Germline V gene lookup returns CDR1 SGHAT and CDR2 FQNNGV. The CDR3 runs 14 residues. The CDR3 DNA reads as TGTGCCAGCGGTACAGGGGTAACAGGAGAGGCCCAGTACTTC. Amino acids: CASGTGVTGEAQYF.

This clonotype was observed at least ten times. The V and J genes are TRBV5-1 and TRBJ1-1; unclear D gene. The CDR3 has 15 residues. CDR1 and CDR2 from the germline V gene are SGHRS and YFSETQ. The V end lost 5 bases, the J end lost 0 bases, and 14 bases lay between the germline ends. The chain's CDR3 is CASRVIGSMNTEAFF. CDR3 sequence (DNA): TGCGCCAGCAGGGTAATAGGCAGCATGAACACTGAAGCTTTCTTT.

At least ten counts were recorded for this clonotype. J is TRBJ1-5 and V is TRBV24-1; a possible D gene is TRBD1 (5 bases). Germline V gene data show CDR1 as KGHDR and CDR2 as SFDVKD. The germline V and J ends were trimmed by 0 bases and 7 bases, with 6 bases remaining between them. CDR3 length: 13 residues. DNA for the CDR3: TGTGCCACCAGTGATTTGTGGGGCCAGCCCCAGCATTTT. Protein: CATSDLWGQPQHF.

This clonotype was counted a few times. The chain combines TRBV7-2 with TRBJ2-3, with D possibly matching TRBD2 (6 bases). Trimming took 6 bases from V and 2 from J, leaving 12 bases between them. Germline CDR1 is SGHTA and CDR2 is FQGNSA. The CDR3 loop spans 14 amino acids. CDR3 region: CASRTGLYTDTQYF. The CDR3 coding sequence is TGTGCCAGCAGAACCGGACTATACACAGATACGCAGTATTTT.

This clonotype appeared many times. This chain joins TRBV7-9 and TRBJ1-6; D uncertain. The CDR3 is made up of 13 amino acids. In germline, CDR1 is SEHNR, CDR2 FQNEAQ (reference sequence). The germline V and J ends were trimmed by 6 bases and 7 bases, with 10 bases remaining between them. The CDR3: CASSLSVNSPLHF. CDR3 nucleotide sequence: TGTGCCAGCAGTTTATCGGTGAATTCACCCCTCCACTTT.

The rearrangement links TRBV20-1 to TRBJ2-7; D gene uncertain. Trimming took 4 bases from V and 3 from J, leaving 7 bases between them. CDR1 is DFQATT and CDR2 is SNEGSKA in the germline V gene (reference sequence). CDR3 size: 11 residues. The CDR3 DNA follows: TGCAGTGCTACAAAGGACTACGAGCAGTACTTC. Protein: CSATKDYEQYF.

Concerning this clonotype: The CDR3 carries no conserved terminal phenylalanine or tryptophan, so it likely arises from a read error. The chain joins TRBV11-2 to TRBJ2-3; 8 nucleotides align to TRBD2. The germline gives CDR1 SGHAT, CDR2 FQNNGV. The trim removed 1 base at V and 2 bases at J, leaving 8 bases unmatched. The CDR3 spans 17 residues. The CDR3 nucleotides read TGTGCCAGCAGCTTAGTGGGAGGTAGCGGGGACACAGATACGCAGTATTGT. This codes for CASSLVGGSGDTDTQYC.

For this clonotype: A much more abundant neighbour one base away suggests this may be a read error. The chain combines TRBV6-1 with TRBJ1-5; D call uncertain. Germline V gene sequence: CDR1 MNHNS, CDR2 SASEGT. Trimming removed 2 bases from V and 7 bases from J, with 15 bases in between. The CDR3 totals 15 residues. The CDR3 reads CASSESVPQYQPQHF. The CDR3 nucleotides are TGTGCCAGCAGTGAAAGTGTACCTCAGTACCAGCCCCAGCATTTT.

Many counts were recorded for this clonotype. The rearrangement uses TRBV7-9 and TRBJ2-4; 7 bases line up with TRBD2. The CDR3 extends over 13 amino acids. The V segment lost 5 bases and the J segment 5 bases; nucleotides outside the gene matches: 3. CDR1 is SEHNR and CDR2 is FQNEAQ in the germline V gene (reference sequence). The CDR3 nucleotides are TGTGCCAGCAGCGAGAGCGGGGAAAACATTCAGTACTTC. This codes for CASSESGENIQYF. Variable domain in full (rest from reference TRBV7-9 and TRBJ2-4): DTGVSQNPRHKITKRGQNVTFRCDPISEHNRLYWYRQTLGQGPEFLTYFQNEAQLEKSRLLSDRFSAERPKGSFSTLEIQRTEQGDSAMYLCASSESGENIQYFGAGTRLSVL.

This clonotype came up many times. In this CDR3 the conserved last residue, phenylalanine or tryptophan, is missing, so a read error is likely. The gene calls are TRBV7-3 and TRBJ1-2; D gene uncertain. There are 13 residues in the CDR3. Germline V gives CDR1 SGHTA, CDR2 FQGTGA. V gave up 1 base and J gave up 5 bases, with 8 bases separating them. The CDR3 loop reads CASSLSPTYGYTL. CDR3 DNA: TGTGCCAGCAGCTTAAGCCCAACTTATGGCTACACCCTC.

This clonotype was observed at least ten times. The gene calls are TRBV25-1 and TRBJ2-5, with D uncertain. With 4 bases removed from V and 0 bases from J, the gap between germline ends came to 15 bases. The CDR3 covers 16 residues. CDR1 is MGHDK, CDR2 SYGVNS, per germline. The CDR3 sequence is CASSALAKWDQETQYF. Written as DNA, the CDR3 is TGTGCCAGCAGTGCCCTGGCTAAATGGGACCAAGAGACCCAGTACTTC.

This CDR3 reads CASSFRRDTEAFF. The CDR3 coding sequence is TGTGCCAGCAGTTTTAGGAGGGACACTGAAGCTTTCTTT. The V gene is TRBV12-3 or TRBV12-4, the J gene TRBJ1-1, with D unresolved. The CDR3 spans 13 residues. Trimming cost V 3 bases and J 3 bases, with 8 bases left between them.

This chain connects TRBV12-3 or TRBV12-4 to TRBJ2-5, with 10 bases lining up with TRBD2. The CDR3 totals 15 residues. J gave up 4 bases and V 5 bases, and 7 bases lay outside the gene matches. The CDR3 sequence is CASSPSGRFAETQYF. The CDR3 DNA is TGTGCCAGCAGTCCTAGCGGGAGATTCGCAGAGACCCAGTACTTC.

About this clonotype itself: With a much larger clone just one base away, this may be a read error. V usage is TRBV19 and J usage is TRBJ1-2, with 10 bases aligning to TRBD1. Germline V gene lookup returns CDR1 LNHDA and CDR2 SQIVND (reference sequence). The V and J ends lost 5 bases and 4 bases, in that order; junction bases with no gene match: 10. This CDR3 spans 16 amino acids. The CDR3 DNA is TGTGCCAGTAGTCATCGACAAGGACAGGGGGGCTATGGCTACACCTTC. Translated: CASSHRQGQGGYGYTF.

The chain uses TRBV29-1 and TRBJ2-7; tentatively, D is TRBD2 (7 bases). Between the trimmed V and J ends, which lost 0 bases and 3 bases, there was a span of 15 bases. Germline V gene lookup returns CDR1 SQVTM and CDR2 ANQGSEA. The CDR3 covers 15 residues. The DNA for the CDR3 is TGCAGCGTTGAAGAGAGGGGGGGACGGATCTACGAGCAGTACTTC. Protein sequence: CSVEERGGRIYEQYF.

This clonotype turned up a few times. One end of the junction does not line up with germline, which may come from a read error. The V call is TRBV7-9, the J call TRBJ1-1; D not certain. This CDR3 contains 13 residues. The germline V gene encodes CDR1 SEHNR and CDR2 FQNEAQ (reference sequence). CDR3: CASSSGAPIEACF. CDR3 DNA sequence: TGTGCCAGCAGCTCGGGAGCTCCAATTGAAGCTTGCTTT.

This clonotype was seen ten or more times. The chain links TRBV5-4 to TRBJ2-3; the D gene is possibly TRBD1 (5 bases). The CDR3 runs 18 residues. Germline CDR1 and CDR2: SGHNT and YYREEE (reference sequence). V was pared by 0 bases and J by 0 bases, with 17 bases between. CDR3 region: CASSLVGRGSASTDTQYF. The CDR3 DNA is TGTGCCAGCAGCTTGGTCGGTAGGGGCTCGGCTAGCACAGATACGCAGTATTTT. Full variable domain (missing parts from reference TRBV5-4 and TRBJ2-3): ETGVTQSPTHLIKTRGQQVTLRCSSQSGHNTVSWYQQALGQGPQFIFQYYREEENGRGNFPPRFSGLQFPNYSSELNVNALELDDSALYLCASSLVGRGSASTDTQYFGPGTRLTVL.

The gene calls are TRBV7-9 and TRBJ2-2; D could derive from TRBD1 or TRBD2 (5 bases each). Germline CDR1 and CDR2: SEHNR and FQNEAQ (reference sequence). The CDR3 is 14 residues long. The ends were cut back, 6 bases at V and 6 bases at J, with 14 bases in the middle. The CDR3 is CASSRDLGAGELFF. CDR3 nucleotides: TGTGCCAGCAGTCGGGACCTGGGCGCCGGGGAGCTGTTTTTT. Based on the CDR3 plus reference TRBV7-9 and TRBJ2-2, the full variable domain is DTGVSQNPRHKITKRGQNVTFRCDPISEHNRLYWYRQTLGQGPEFLTYFQNEAQLEKSRLLSDRFSAERPKGSFSTLEIQRTEQGDSAMYLCASSRDLGAGELFFGEGSRLTVL.

The sample holds a few counts of this clonotype. The chain links TRBV20-1 to TRBJ2-7; D is perhaps TRBD1 or TRBD2 (5 bases each). In germline, CDR1 is DFQATT, CDR2 SNEGSKA (reference sequence). CDR3 length: 13 residues. The V gene lost 5 bases and the J gene lost 5 bases, with 16 bases spanning the gap. The CDR3 DNA is TGCAGTGCTCCCAGCGCAGGGACGCACGAGCAGTACTTC. This translates into CSAPSAGTHEQYF.

The DNA of the CDR3 is TGTGCCATCAGGGGTCGGGCAGGGACGGGTGTGGGGGCCAACGTCCTGACTTTC. Protein: CAIRGRAGTGVGANVLTF. This chain connects TRBV10-3 to TRBJ2-6; D possibly uses TRBD1 or TRBD2 (5 bases each). CDR3 length: 18 amino acids. Between the trimmed V and J ends, which lost 6 bases and 4 bases, there was a span of 22 bases. Germline values: CDR1 ENHRY, CDR2 SYGVKD.